The T cell receptor (beta chain) under discussion was sequenced for a study of vaccination effects on CD4 cells after COVID-19. The overall study: Of the BNT162b2 and mRNA-1273 vaccines, participants received two doses of one or the other.

A remark on this clone: Its target is unknown.

Germline CDR1 MNHNY, CDR2 SVGAGI (reference sequence). Trimming left V 2 bases short and J 9 bases short, with 11 bases between. There are 14 residues in the CDR3. Produced via immunoSEQ multiplex PCR; TCRdb's table is partial and in-frame only. The data show tens of thousands of clones, with 70% seen just once and roughly 24% held by the top ten. Viral peptide pool expansion of antigen-specific CD4+ T cells preceded sequencing in the ViraFEST assay. When 10 to 11 days of culture had elapsed, CD4+ T cells were isolated. Absence of prior SARS-CoV-2 infection characterized the vaccine recipients, who showed negative nucleocapsid antibodies. Half the medium was replaced with IL-2 medium on days 3 and 7.

The genes are TRBV6-6 and TRBJ1-6, with D perhaps matching TRBD1 (6 bases). This specimen was CD4+ T cells from PBMCs cultured with HCoV-OC43 spike peptides, taken before COVID-19 vaccination. Noted subset: HCoV-OC43 spike overlapping peptide pool stimulation. This TCR derives from a human donor who received a COVID-19 vaccine. The CDR3 region is CASSYQGSGSPLHF. CDR3 sequence (DNA): TGTGCCAGCAGTTACCAGGGGAGTGGTTCACCCCTCCACTTT.